This is a list of T cell receptor beta chains from one sample in a study of T-cell memory formation after mild COVID-19. TCRdb passed the 5' RACE reads through MiXCR, listing each CDR3 protein once. Of approximately 300,000 distinct CDR3 sequences detected, roughly 15% appear once; the ten largest clones hold around 22%. Sequencing was performed on PBMCs or a T cell subset sorted from them (not recorded which). Every receptor here comes from a man aged 18-30 years who had mild COVID-19 (a few samples of this study predate the infection). Cell type and time point are not known. Both conserved end residues are part of each CDR3. The D gene is left open where the match is weak. Expanded clones are given a class, and other clones once, few, many or no size at all.

V	size	D	J	CDR3	DNA
TRBV4-1	many	.	TRBJ2-1	CASSQEPGTFANEQFF	TGCGCCAGCAGCCAGGAACCTGGGACTTTTGCCAATGAGCAGTTCTTC
TRBV6-5	.	.	TRBJ2-7	CASSYFQAAYEQYF	TGTGCCAGCAGTTACTTCCAGGCAGCCTACGAGCAGTACTTC
TRBV20-1	.	.	TRBJ1-5	CSAGETDQPQHF	TGCAGTGCGGGAGAGACCGATCAGCCCCAGCATTTT
TRBV7-8	few	TRBD2	TRBJ2-3	CASSSSGGAVFTQYF	TGTGCCAGCAGCTCCAGCGGGGGGGCCGTGTTTACGCAGTATTTT
TRBV12-3/TRBV12-4	few	TRBD1	TRBJ2-6	CASSLQGDVLTF	TGTGCCAGCAGTTTACAGGGGGACGTCCTGACTTTC
TRBV6-2/TRBV6-3	.	.	TRBJ2-7	CASRGSEQYF	TGTGCCAGCAGGGGGTCCGAGCAGTACTTC
TRBV9	few	.	TRBJ1-4	CASASGLGAPTNEKLFF	TGTGCCAGTGCGTCGGGGCTTGGGGCACCAACTAATGAAAAACTGTTTTTT
TRBV20-1	many	.	TRBJ1-1	CSARDLGHRDTEAFF	TGCAGTGCTAGAGATCTGGGGCACCGGGACACTGAAGCTTTCTTT
TRBV6-2/TRBV6-3	many	TRBD2	TRBJ2-1	CASSYLGLAGVLYNEQFF	TGTGCCAGCAGTTACCTCGGGCTAGCGGGGGTTCTTTACAATGAGCAGTTCTTC
TRBV9	.	.	TRBJ1-2	CASSVGQKSGYTF	TGTGCCAGCAGCGTAGGACAAAAGTCTGGCTACACCTTC
TRBV4-2	.	TRBD1	TRBJ2-1	CASSHEDRGQIWDEQFF	TGTGCCAGCAGCCATGAAGACAGGGGGCAGATTTGGGATGAGCAGTTCTTC
TRBV19	few	.	TRBJ2-7	CASHGGDRPLQEQYF	TGTGCCAGTCACGGCGGGGACAGACCCCTTCAGGAGCAGTACTTC
TRBV12-3/TRBV12-4	.	TRBD2	TRBJ2-1	CASSRFSSGGGYEQFF	TGTGCCAGCAGTCGTTTCTCTAGCGGGGGGGGGTATGAGCAGTTCTTC
TRBV29-1	few	TRBD1	TRBJ2-2	CSVLPGTGILETGELFF	TGCAGCGTACTCCCCGGGACAGGGATTCTTGAGACCGGGGAGCTGTTTTTT
TRBV4-1	few	TRBD2	TRBJ2-3	CASSQGRTSGEEDTQYF	TGCGCCAGCAGCCAAGGGCGGACTAGCGGGGAAGAGGATACGCAGTATTTT
TRBV20-1	few	.	TRBJ2-5	CSAYKDQEETQYF	TGCAGTGCTTACAAGGACCAGGAAGAGACCCAGTACTTC
TRBV2	.	.	TRBJ1-5	CASSEAFKGRSNQPQHF	TGTGCCAGCAGTGAAGCGTTTAAAGGGAGGAGCAATCAGCCCCAGCATTTT
TRBV5-6	.	.	TRBJ2-2	CASSWVSGSNTGELFF	TGTGCCAGCAGTTGGGTTAGCGGCTCGAACACCGGGGAGCTGTTTTTT
TRBV7-3	.	TRBD2	TRBJ2-1	CASSLGLDYNEQFF	TGTGCCAGCAGCTTGGGACTAGATTACAATGAGCAGTTCTTC
TRBV5-1	.	.	TRBJ2-2	CASGGNDGELFF	TGCGCCAGCGGAGGGAACGACGGGGAGCTGTTTTTT
TRBV7-9	.	.	TRBJ2-3	CASSHRQFTDTQYF	TGTGCCAGCAGCCACCGACAGTTCACAGATACGCAGTATTTT
TRBV5-5	.	TRBD2	TRBJ2-3	CASSLVAGGITDTQYF	TGTGCCAGCAGCTTGGTAGCGGGGGGGATCACAGATACGCAGTATTTT
TRBV18	few	TRBD1	TRBJ1-6	CASSTGTGSRSPLHF	TGTGCCAGCTCGACAGGGACGGGTTCCCGCTCACCCCTCCACTTT
TRBV29-1	few	TRBD1	TRBJ1-3	CSVQRRDREYTIYF	TGCAGCGTCCAACGCCGGGACAGGGAGTACACCATATATTTT
TRBV5-1	.	.	TRBJ2-3	CASSYGGPTDTQYF	TGCGCCAGCAGCTACGGGGGGCCCACAGATACGCAGTATTTT
TRBV29-1	few	.	TRBJ2-2	CSVAGGTGELFF	TGCAGCGTGGCTGGGGGGACCGGGGAGCTGTTTTTT
TRBV6-5	few	.	TRBJ1-2	CASSYSAEAGHGYTF	TGTGCCAGCAGTTACTCAGCGGAGGCAGGGCATGGCTACACCTTC
TRBV7-3	few	TRBD2	TRBJ2-1	CASSRTSGGDNEQFF	TGTGCCAGCAGTCGGACTAGCGGGGGGGACAATGAGCAGTTCTTC